This TCR beta chain was identified in a study of siplizumab effects on memory and regulatory T cells. Study-wide findings and caveats: Proliferating siplizumab-culture Tregs lacked confirmation of suppressive function. The authors could not assign a naive or memory phenotype to roughly 80-96% of proliferating CD4+ or CD8+ clones. In unstimulated cells, naive T cells appeared more diverse than memory T cells and seemed major alloresponse contributors.

TCRdb's table, derived via immunoSEQ multiplex PCR, lists solely in-frame clones and lacks some. The sample comprises tens of thousands of clones, 90% to 98% of which are singletons, and roughly 0.097% rests with the top ten. CDR3 length: 12 amino acids. The germline V gene encodes CDR1 MNHNS and CDR2 SASEGT. Trimming removed 2 bases at V and 5 bases at J, with 7 bases between. On this clone: As yet, its antigen is unknown.

Using three donor pairs, the authors sequenced unstimulated naive, memory, effector memory and TEMRA subsets. The sequence derives from a human donor in good health. The sample comprised naive CD8+ T cells sorted from blood. The chain joins TRBV6-1 to TRBJ2-7; D unclear. This CDR3 reads CASSEYPHEQYF. In nucleotides, the CDR3 is TGTGCCAGCAGTGAATATCCCCACGAGCAGTACTTC.